These 20 T cell receptor beta chains were all obtained from the same sample, sequenced in a study of lymphopenia after photon versus proton radiotherapy (dated by TCRdb to about 2019). The library was produced with the immunoSEQ multiplex PCR assay. TCRdb took over this immuneACCESS table, retaining in-frame rearrangements with V and J assigned. Such tables are incomplete; in checked studies, under half of the missing clones stem from an unresolved V gene, and the remainder is unexplained. This sample comprises 75,000 or so clones, 65% to 85% of them detected only once. The top ten clones comprise around 1.4% of the sample. The source material was peripheral blood, sampled from a patient treated with proton-based radiotherapy. The receptors originated from a man in his 60s with pancreatic cancer.

This clone was recorded once. The genes are TRBV28 and TRBJ1-1; tentatively, D is TRBD1 (5 bases). Per the germline V gene, CDR1 is MDHEN and CDR2 is SYDVKM. The CDR3 covers 13 residues. Trimming removed 3 bases from V and 5 bases from J, with 10 bases in between. CDR3 coding DNA: TGTGCCAGCAGTTTTATTGGGGGAACTGAAGCTTTCTTT. It encodes CASSFIGGTEAFF.

The gene calls are TRBV15 and TRBJ1-5; the D gene is possibly TRBD1 (5 bases). V lost 0 bases and J lost 5, with 5 bases in between. Germline V gives CDR1 LNHNV, CDR2 YYDKDF (reference sequence). This CDR3 spans 13 amino acids. This CDR3 is CATSRDRDQPQHF. CDR3 bases: TGTGCCACCAGCAGAGACAGGGATCAGCCCCAGCATTTT. Drawing the rest from reference TRBV15 and TRBJ1-5, the complete variable domain is DAMVIQNPRYQVTQFGKPVTLSCSQTLNHNVMYWYQQKSSQAPKLLFHYYDKDFNNEADTPDNFQSRRPNTSFCFLDIRSPGLGDTAMYLCATSRDRDQPQHFGDGTRLSIL.

The chain carries TRBV14 and TRBJ2-1; tentative D call: TRBD2 (6 bases). Germline V gene lookup returns CDR1 SGHDN and CDR2 FVKESK. V was clipped by 1 base and J by 4 bases, with 11 bases between them. The CDR3 is made up of 15 amino acids. The CDR3 loop reads CASSQGLAYYNEQFF. The CDR3 DNA is TGTGCCAGCAGCCAAGGGCTAGCGTATTACAATGAGCAGTTCTTC.

This clone appeared a few times. This chain uses TRBV15 with TRBJ1-1; no reliable D call. V gave up 8 bases and J gave up 3 bases, with 10 bases separating them. CDR1 LNHNV and CDR2 YYDKDF come from the germline V gene (reference sequence). The CDR3 has 12 residues. The DNA for the CDR3 is TGTGCCACCGCCTCGGGTTACACTGAAGCTTTCTTT. Encoded protein: CATASGYTEAFF.

V and J are TRBV9 and TRBJ2-2, with 7 nucleotides matching TRBD2. V was clipped by 7 bases and J by 5 bases; unmatched bases: 14. The CDR3 is 16 amino acids. CDR1 and CDR2 (germline): SGDLS, YYNGEE. The CDR3 DNA reads as TGTGCCAGCGGGTTCTCTAGCGGAGGGATTACCGGGGAGCTGTTTTTT. Protein: CASGFSSGGITGELFF.

The J gene is TRBJ2-2, the V gene TRBV7-8, with D unclear. V was clipped by 1 base and J by 4 bases, with 4 bases between them. Per germline, CDR1 SGHVS and CDR2 FQNEAQ. The CDR3 contains 13 residues. CDR3 DNA: TGTGCCAGCAGCTTAGAACGCACCGGGGAGCTGTTTTTT. It translates to CASSLERTGELFF.

This chain connects TRBV28 to TRBJ2-1; 7 bases align to TRBD2. Trimming took 3 bases from V and 13 from J; bases not matched to a gene: 6. The CDR3 totals 12 residues. CDR1 and CDR2 (germline): MDHEN, SYDVKM. The CDR3 DNA is TGTGCCAGCAGTTTTCTAGCGGAGGTACAGTTCTTC. Residues: CASSFLAEVQFF. The full variable domain, its missing parts supplied by reference TRBV28 and TRBJ2-1, is DVKVTQSSRYLVKRTGEKVFLECVQDMDHENMFWYRQDPGLGLRLIYFSYDVKMKEKGDIPEGYSVSREKKERFSLILESASTNQTSMYLCASSFLAEVQFFGPGTRLTVL.

A single count supports this clone. The rearrangement uses TRBV5-1 and TRBJ2-7; the D call may be TRBD1 or TRBD2 (5 bases each). The CDR3 runs to 14 residues. The germline CDR1 and CDR2 sequences are SGHRS and YFSETQ. Trimming took 5 bases from V and 0 from J, leaving 12 bases between them. For the CDR3, the DNA is TGCGCCAGCAGGGTTGGGGGTAACTCCTACGAGCAGTACTTC. Translating gives CASRVGGNSYEQYF.

This CDR3 reads CASSQGLATYEQYF. The CDR3 DNA reads as TGCGCCAGCAGCCAAGGACTAGCGACCTACGAGCAGTACTTC. The V gene is TRBV4-3, the J gene TRBJ2-7, with TRBD2 identical over 8 bases. CDR1 LGHNA and CDR2 YSLEER come from the germline V gene. The length of the CDR3 is 14 residues. V shed 1 base, J shed 2 bases, and the junction held 1 base outside the gene matches.

This rearrangement joins TRBV27 to TRBJ2-2; D is undetermined. V shed 3 bases and J shed 4 bases, with 9 bases lying between them. Per the germline V gene, CDR1 is MNHEY and CDR2 is SMNVEV (reference sequence). CDR3 length equals 14 residues. The CDR3 bases are TGTGCCAGCAGTTTTCTCGCGAGCACCGGGGAGCTGTTTTTT. Encoded protein: CASSFLASTGELFF.

This chain joins TRBV6-1 and TRBJ1-5, with D possibly being TRBD1 (5 bases). The CDR3 totals 11 residues. CDR1 is MNHNS, CDR2 SASEGT, per germline. The CDR3, as DNA: TGTGCATCAGGGATCGGCCAGCCCCAGCATTTT. Encoded protein: CASGIGQPQHF.

This rearrangement joins TRBV6-5 to TRBJ2-7, with 7 bases identical to TRBD2. This CDR3 spans 14 amino acids. V dropped 3 bases and J dropped 6; count of bases not matched to a gene: 8. Per the germline V gene, CDR1 is MNHEY and CDR2 is SVGAGI. The CDR3: CASSYTLAAGEQYF. The CDR3 DNA is TGTGCCAGCAGTTATACGCTAGCGGCGGGCGAGCAGTACTTC.

This chain's CDR3 is CASSLTPGPGEAFF. CDR3 DNA: TGCGCCAGCAGCCTCACGCCGGGACCGGGTGAAGCTTTCTTT. V is TRBV5-1 and J is TRBJ1-1, with a tentative D call TRBD1 (5 bases). CDR1 and CDR2 (germline): SGHRS, YFSETQ. The CDR3 is 14 amino acids. Trimming shortened V by 4 bases and J by 7 bases, and 17 bases separated the two germline ends.

V gene TRBV2 combines with J gene TRBJ2-1; 9 bases map to TRBD2. This CDR3 spans 16 amino acids. Per the germline V gene, CDR1 is SNHLY and CDR2 is FYNNEI. J gave up 0 bases and V 4 bases, and 4 bases lay outside the gene matches. The CDR3 region has the DNA TGTGCCAGCAGTGGAGGCGGGAGGGCCTCCTACAATGAGCAGTTCTTC. Residues: CASSGGGRASYNEQFF.

The rearrangement joins TRBV18 to TRBJ2-3; the D gene is possibly TRBD2 (5 bases). The germline V and J ends were trimmed by 4 bases and 1 base, with 21 bases remaining between them. There are 18 residues in the CDR3. The germline V gene encodes CDR1 KGHSH and CDR2 LQKENI. This CDR3 is CASSLLETGDVGTDTQYF. CDR3 sequence (DNA): TGTGCCAGCTCACTACTAGAAACTGGAGATGTCGGCACAGATACGCAGTATTTT.

The V and J genes are TRBV7-2 and TRBJ2-1; D ambiguous. The CDR3 length is 16 residues. Germline values: CDR1 SGHTA, CDR2 FQGNSA. The V gene lost 4 bases and the J gene lost 4 bases, with 17 bases spanning the gap. CDR3 in amino acids: CASSSQSGFGYNEQFF. In nucleotides, the CDR3 is TGTGCCAGCAGCTCGCAATCAGGTTTCGGGTACAATGAGCAGTTCTTC.

V gene TRBV28 combines with J gene TRBJ1-5, with D unresolved. V lost 1 base and J lost 6, with 4 bases in between. Germline V gene sequence: CDR1 MDHEN, CDR2 SYDVKM. The CDR3 sequence is 12 residues long. CDR3 nucleotides: TGTGCCAGCAGTTTATTAAGTCAGCCCCAGCATTTT. Translating it yields CASSLLSQPQHF.

The J gene is TRBJ2-7, the V gene TRBV10-2, with unresolved D. The germline CDR1 and CDR2 sequences are WSHSY and SAAADI. V lost 4 bases and J 5 bases, leaving 6 bases between the germline ends. CDR3 length: 11 residues. The CDR3, as DNA: TGCGCCAGCAGTGTTCGCCACGAGCAGTACTTC. Encoded protein: CASSVRHEQYF.

The chain couples TRBV2 to TRBJ1-1, with D maybe TRBD1 (6 bases). This CDR3 has 14 residues. The germline V gene encodes CDR1 SNHLY and CDR2 FYNNEI. Trimming shortened V by 7 bases and J by 3 bases, and 15 bases separated the two germline ends. The chain's CDR3 is CASTPRGGDTEAFF. CDR3 sequence (DNA): TGTGCCAGCACTCCCAGGGGTGGGGACACTGAAGCTTTCTTT. Together with reference TRBV2 and TRBJ1-1, the CDR3 gives the full variable domain: EPEVTQTPSHQVTQMGQEVILRCVPISNHLYFYWYRQILGQKVEFLVSFYNNEISEKSEIFDDQFSVERPDGSNFTLKIRSTKLEDSAMYFCASTPRGGDTEAFFGQGTRLTVV.

The chain carries TRBV5-6 and TRBJ2-3; TRBD1 matches at 8 bases. This CDR3 is 14 amino acids long. With V trimmed by 6 bases and J by 5 bases, 8 bases remained unmatched. CDR1 and CDR2 from the germline V gene are SGHDT and YYEEEE. CDR3 nucleotide sequence: TGTGCCAGCACTCTGGACAGGGAGATAGATACGCAGTATTTT. Translated: CASTLDREIDTQYF.